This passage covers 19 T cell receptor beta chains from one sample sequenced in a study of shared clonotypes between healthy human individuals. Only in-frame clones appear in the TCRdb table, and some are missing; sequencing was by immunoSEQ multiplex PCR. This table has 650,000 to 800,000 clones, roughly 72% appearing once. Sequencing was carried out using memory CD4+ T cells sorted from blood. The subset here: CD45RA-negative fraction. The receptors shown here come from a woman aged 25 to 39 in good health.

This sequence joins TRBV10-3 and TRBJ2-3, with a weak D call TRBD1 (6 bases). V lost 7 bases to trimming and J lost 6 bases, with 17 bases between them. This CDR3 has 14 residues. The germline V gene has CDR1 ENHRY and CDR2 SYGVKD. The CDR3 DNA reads TGTGCCATCAAATCAGGGGCATCTTCGGATACGCAGTATTTT. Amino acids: CAIKSGASSDTQYF.

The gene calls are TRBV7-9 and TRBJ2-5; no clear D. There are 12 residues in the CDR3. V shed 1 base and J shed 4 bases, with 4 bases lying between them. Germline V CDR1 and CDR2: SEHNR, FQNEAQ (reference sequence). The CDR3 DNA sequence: TGTGCCAGCAGCTTAGTAGCAGAGACCCAGTACTTC. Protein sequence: CASSLVAETQYF.

The CDR3 DNA reads as TGTGCCAGCAGCCCGGGGGCTCCCTCCGGGGAGCTGTTTTTT. This translates into CASSPGAPSGELFF. The rearrangement links TRBV7-2 to TRBJ2-2; D might be TRBD1 or TRBD2, each matching 6 bases. This CDR3 spans 14 amino acids. From germline, CDR1 is SGHTA and CDR2 FQGNSA. V was pared by 5 bases and J by 6 bases, with 13 bases between.

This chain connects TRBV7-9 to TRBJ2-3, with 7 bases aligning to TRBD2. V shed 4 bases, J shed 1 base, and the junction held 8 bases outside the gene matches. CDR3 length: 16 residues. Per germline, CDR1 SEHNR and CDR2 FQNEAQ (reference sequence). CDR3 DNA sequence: TGTGCCAGCAGCTCTCGGAGCGGGGCACGCACAGATACGCAGTATTTT. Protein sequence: CASSSRSGARTDTQYF.

As DNA, the CDR3 is TGCGCCAGCAGCTTGGCCTACGACAGGGACCCACCCGGGGAGCTGTTTTTT. This sequence encodes CASSLAYDRDPPGELFF. The chain employs TRBV5-1 and TRBJ2-2; 7 bases are shared with TRBD1. V lost 0 bases and J lost 6; bases outside the gene matches: 11. Per the germline V gene, CDR1 is SGHRS and CDR2 is YFSETQ. There are 17 residues in the CDR3.

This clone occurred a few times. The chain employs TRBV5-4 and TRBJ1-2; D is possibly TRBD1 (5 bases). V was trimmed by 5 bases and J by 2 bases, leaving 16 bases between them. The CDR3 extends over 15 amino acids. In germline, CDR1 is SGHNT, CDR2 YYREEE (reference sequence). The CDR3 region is CASSFWGAGNYGYTF. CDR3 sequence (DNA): TGTGCCAGCAGTTTCTGGGGCGCGGGCAACTATGGCTACACCTTC.

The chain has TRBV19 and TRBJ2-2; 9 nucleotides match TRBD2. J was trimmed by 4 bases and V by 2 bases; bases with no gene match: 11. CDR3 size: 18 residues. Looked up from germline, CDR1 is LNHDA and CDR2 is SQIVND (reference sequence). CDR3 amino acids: CASSIRLRGLAGTGELFF. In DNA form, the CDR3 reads TGTGCCAGTAGTATACGGTTAAGGGGACTAGCAGGCACCGGGGAGCTGTTTTTT.

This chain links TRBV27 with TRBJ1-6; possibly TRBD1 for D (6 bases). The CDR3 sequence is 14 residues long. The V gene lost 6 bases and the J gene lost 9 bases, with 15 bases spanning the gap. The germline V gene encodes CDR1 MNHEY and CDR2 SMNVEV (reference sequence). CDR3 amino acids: CASRRQDWSSPLHF. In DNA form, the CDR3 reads TGTGCCAGCAGACGACAGGATTGGTCTTCACCCCTCCACTTT.

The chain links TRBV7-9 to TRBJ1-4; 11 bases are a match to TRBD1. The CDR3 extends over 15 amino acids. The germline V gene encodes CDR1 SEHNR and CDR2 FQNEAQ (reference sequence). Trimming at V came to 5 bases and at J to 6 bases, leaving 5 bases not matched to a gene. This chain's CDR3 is CASSPGTGGDEKLFF. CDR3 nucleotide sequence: TGTGCCAGCAGCCCCGGGACAGGGGGGGATGAAAAACTGTTTTTT.

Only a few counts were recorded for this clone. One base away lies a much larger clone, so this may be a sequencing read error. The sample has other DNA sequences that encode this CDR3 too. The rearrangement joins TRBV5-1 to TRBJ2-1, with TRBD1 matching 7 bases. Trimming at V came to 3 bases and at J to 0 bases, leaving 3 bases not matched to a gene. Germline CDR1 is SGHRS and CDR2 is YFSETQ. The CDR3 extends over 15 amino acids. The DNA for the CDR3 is TGCGCCAGCAGCTGGGACAGCAGCTCCTACAATGAGCAGTTCTTC. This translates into CASSWDSSSYNEQFF.

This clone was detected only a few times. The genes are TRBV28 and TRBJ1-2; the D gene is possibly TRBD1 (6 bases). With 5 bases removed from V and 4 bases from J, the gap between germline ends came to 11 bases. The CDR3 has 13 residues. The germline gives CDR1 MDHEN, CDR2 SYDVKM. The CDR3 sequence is CASSAPDSYGYTF. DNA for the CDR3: TGTGCCAGCAGTGCCCCGGACAGCTATGGCTACACCTTC.

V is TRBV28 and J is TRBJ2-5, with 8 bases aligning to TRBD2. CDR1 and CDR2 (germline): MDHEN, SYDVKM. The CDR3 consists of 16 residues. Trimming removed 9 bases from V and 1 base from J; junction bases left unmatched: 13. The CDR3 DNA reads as TGTGCCAGTGGTCCAGCGGGAGCCATTGGCCAAGAGACCCAGTACTTC. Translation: CASGPAGAIGQETQYF.

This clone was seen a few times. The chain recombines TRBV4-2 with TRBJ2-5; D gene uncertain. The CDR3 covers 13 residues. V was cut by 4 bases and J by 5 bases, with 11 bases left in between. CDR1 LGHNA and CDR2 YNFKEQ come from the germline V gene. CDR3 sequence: CASSPEFKETQYF. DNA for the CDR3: TGTGCCAGCAGCCCGGAGTTCAAGGAGACCCAGTACTTC.

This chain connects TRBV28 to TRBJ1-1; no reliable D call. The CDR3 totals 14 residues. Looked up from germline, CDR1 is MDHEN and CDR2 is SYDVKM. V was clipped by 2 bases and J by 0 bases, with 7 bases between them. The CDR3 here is CASSLPGLNTEAFF. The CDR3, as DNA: TGTGCCAGCAGTTTACCAGGTCTGAACACTGAAGCTTTCTTT.

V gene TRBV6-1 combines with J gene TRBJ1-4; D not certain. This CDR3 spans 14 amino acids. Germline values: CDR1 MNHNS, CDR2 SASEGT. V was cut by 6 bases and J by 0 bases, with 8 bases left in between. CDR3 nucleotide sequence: TGTGCCAGCAGGAGAATCGCAACTAATGAAAAACTGTTTTTT. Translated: CASRRIATNEKLFF.

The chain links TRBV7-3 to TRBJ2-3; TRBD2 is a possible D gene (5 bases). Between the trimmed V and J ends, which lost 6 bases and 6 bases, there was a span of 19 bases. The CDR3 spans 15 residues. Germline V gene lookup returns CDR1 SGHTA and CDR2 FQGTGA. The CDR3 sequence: CASSRVLKSGDTQYF. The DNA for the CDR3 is TGTGCCAGCAGTCGGGTCCTGAAAAGCGGTGATACGCAGTATTTT.

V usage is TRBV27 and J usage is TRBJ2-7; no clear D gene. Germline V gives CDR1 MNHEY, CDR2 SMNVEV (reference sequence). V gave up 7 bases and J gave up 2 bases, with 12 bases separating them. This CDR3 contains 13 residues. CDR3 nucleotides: TGTGCCAGCACTGGATCCACCACCTACGAGCAGTACTTC. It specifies CASTGSTTYEQYF.

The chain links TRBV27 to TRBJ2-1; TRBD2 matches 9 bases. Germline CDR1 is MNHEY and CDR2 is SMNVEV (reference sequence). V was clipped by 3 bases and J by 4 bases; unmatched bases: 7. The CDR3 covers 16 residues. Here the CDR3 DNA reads TGTGCCAGCAGTTTTTTAGCGGGGGCTTTTTACAATGAGCAGTTCTTC. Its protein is CASSFLAGAFYNEQFF.

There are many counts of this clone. CDR3 amino acids: CASGGQGSSYNEQFF. As DNA, the CDR3 is TGTGCCAGCGGGGGACAGGGTAGCTCCTACAATGAGCAGTTCTTC. The chain recombines TRBV2 with TRBJ2-1, with TRBD1 matching 9 bases. J gave up 0 bases and V 8 bases, and 5 bases lay outside the gene matches. This CDR3 region has 15 residues. CDR1 and CDR2 from the germline V gene are SNHLY and FYNNEI.